This T cell receptor beta chain came from a study of molecular identifiers for immune sequencing clone quantification. Findings and caveats of the study: Clones that had above 20 RNA copies took up over 99% of effector molecules but under 1% in naive cells. Identical TCR molecules can share a barcode, and this sharing could underestimate highly expanded clone sizes.

The CDR3 runs 14 residues. In germline, CDR1 is SEHNR, CDR2 FQNEAQ (reference sequence). The germline V and J ends were trimmed by 0 bases and 7 bases, with 10 bases remaining between them. This clonotype occurred once. Its antigen is currently unknown. Bulk TCR libraries were made with methods that had been previously described and with listed TCR primers. Via MiXCR, TCRdb re-called the PCR reads, giving one row per CDR3 protein. This table holds fewer than 350,000 distinct CDR3 sequences, about 22% found once. Naive CD8 T cells, phenotype CD8+CD4-CCR7+CD45RA+, were sorted. The TCR originated in a human donor in good health. Some libraries in this study had Jurkat cell RNA spiked in. The sample was naive CD8+ T cells from blood, with Jurkat cell RNA spiked in. Stated subset: FACS-sorted CD8+CD4-CCR7+CD45RA+ naive T cells. V usage is TRBV7-9 and J usage is TRBJ2-1; D is ambiguous. The CDR3, as DNA: TGTGCCAGCAGCTTAGCAGCCCCTCCAAATGAGCAGTTCTTC. The encoded protein is CASSLAAPPNEQFF.